Presented here are 24 T cell receptor beta chains from one specimen sequenced in a study of identical twins. One entry per CDR3 protein, called by TCRdb with MiXCR from the 5' RACE reads. The sample records about 280,000 distinct CDR3 sequences, more than 6.5% being singletons. Separately, the same data were catalogued under a study of yellow fever vaccine responses in identical twins.

The sample consisted of memory (CD45RO+) T cells sorted from blood. The receptor set was obtained from a woman between 18 and 29 years old in good health.

This clonotype was detected many times. The V and J genes are TRBV5-6 and TRBJ2-5, with D possibly matching TRBD2 (6 bases). CDR1 and CDR2 (germline): SGHDT, YYEEEE. The CDR3 extends over 16 amino acids. V lost 1 base to trimming and J lost 1 base, with 14 bases between them. The CDR3 region is CASSLRGVGGQETQYF. CDR3 nucleotides: TGTGCCAGCAGCTTGCGCGGGGTCGGAGGCCAAGAGACCCAGTACTTC. The full variable domain, with the rest looked up from reference TRBV5-6 and TRBJ2-5, is DAGVTQSPTHLIKTRGQQVTLRCSPKSGHDTVSWYQQALGQGPQFIFQYYEEEERQRGNFPDRFSGHQFPNYSSELNVNALLLGDSALYLCASSLRGVGGQETQYFGPGTRLLVL.

This clonotype has at least ten counts. CDR3 amino acids: CASSVGVKSNQPQHF. As DNA, the CDR3 is TGTGCCAGCAGCGTTGGGGTGAAGAGCAATCAGCCCCAGCATTTT. The rearrangement links TRBV12-3 or TRBV12-4 to TRBJ1-5; D not certain. V was pared by 6 bases and J by 1 base, with 13 bases between. The CDR3 sequence is 15 residues long.

The V and J genes are TRBV5-1 and TRBJ1-6; D is uncertain. V was cut by 0 bases and J by 0 bases, with 10 bases left in between. Germline lookup yields CDR1 SGHRS and CDR2 YFSETQ. The CDR3 consists of 17 residues. The DNA of the CDR3 is TGCGCCAGCAGCTTGGCATCGGGCAGCTCCTATAATTCACCCCTCCACTTT. The encoded protein is CASSLASGSSYNSPLHF.

The rearrangement uses TRBV24-1 and TRBJ2-1; D gene ambiguous. The CDR3 totals 18 residues. The V gene lost 4 bases and the J gene lost 0 bases, with 18 bases spanning the gap. Germline V gene sequence: CDR1 KGHDR, CDR2 SFDVKD. CDR3 coding DNA: TGTGCCACCAGTGACCCTCCACACCCGGCAAGCTCCTACAATGAGCAGTTCTTC. This codes for CATSDPPHPASSYNEQFF.

In this sample, this clonotype turned up a few times. The rearrangement joins TRBV5-5 to TRBJ1-2, with 9 bases matching TRBD1. The V gene end was trimmed by 5 bases and the J gene end by 2 bases; junction bases not matched to a gene: 7. Germline V gene lookup returns CDR1 SGHKS and CDR2 YYEKEE (reference sequence). This CDR3 region has 15 residues. The CDR3 loop is CASSLMDRGNYGYTF. As DNA, the CDR3 is TGTGCCAGCAGTTTGATGGACAGGGGCAACTATGGCTACACCTTC.

At least ten counts were recorded for this clonotype. The rearrangement joins TRBV5-1 to TRBJ2-1; TRBD2 matches 12 bases. V was pared by 8 bases and J by 9 bases, with 9 bases of the junction left unmatched. Germline loops: CDR1 SGHRS, CDR2 YFSETQ. The CDR3 runs to 14 residues. The CDR3 is CASFLAGGRGEQFF. In DNA form, the CDR3 reads TGCGCCAGTTTCCTAGCGGGAGGGCGAGGTGAGCAGTTCTTC.

This clonotype has more than one count but fewer than ten. The J gene is TRBJ2-5, the V gene TRBV25-1, with 10 bases lining up with TRBD2. CDR1 and CDR2 (germline): MGHDK, SYGVNS. V gave up 5 bases and J gave up 4 bases; unmatched junction bases: 19. CDR3 size: 19 residues. CDR3 sequence (DNA): TGTGCCAGCAGTCACCCACCCGGTAGCGGGGGGCCCCACGGAGAGACCCAGTACTTC. This translates into CASSHPPGSGGPHGETQYF.

This clonotype was found a few times. This chain joins TRBV7-8 and TRBJ2-5; 11 bases match TRBD2. This CDR3 comprises 17 residues. V lost 1 base, J lost 2 bases, and 6 bases stayed unmatched. Germline V lookup: CDR1 SGHVS, CDR2 FQNEAQ. For the CDR3, the DNA is TGTGCCAGCAGCTTAGTGACTAGCGGGACCTGGCAAGAGACCCAGTACTTC. Translating it yields CASSLVTSGTWQETQYF.

The V and J genes are TRBV28 and TRBJ1-4; 7 positions agree with TRBD1. The germline gives CDR1 MDHEN, CDR2 SYDVKM. The CDR3 has 15 residues. Losses at the gene ends were 5 bases for V and 8 bases for J; bases not matched to a gene: 11. CDR3 residues: CASSPGGSSSEKLFF. The CDR3 nucleotides are TGTGCCAGCAGTCCAGGGGGGAGCAGTAGCGAAAAACTGTTTTTT.

This clonotype has just a few counts. The chain combines TRBV6-1 with TRBJ2-3; D gene ambiguous. Trimming removed 6 bases at V and 2 bases at J, with 15 bases between. The CDR3 is made up of 15 amino acids. CDR1 MNHNS and CDR2 SASEGT come from the germline V gene. The CDR3 spells CASRPQAAPTDTQYF. The CDR3 bases are TGTGCCAGCAGACCTCAAGCAGCACCCACAGATACGCAGTATTTT.

This clonotype was observed a few times. The V and J genes are TRBV12-3 or TRBV12-4 and TRBJ1-3; D is ambiguous. V lost 6 bases, J lost 8 bases, and 8 bases lay in between. This CDR3 region has 11 residues. This CDR3 is CASRWRDTIYF. DNA of the CDR3: TGTGCCAGCAGATGGAGGGACACCATATATTTT.

In its sample, this clonotype was seen many times. The chain combines TRBV5-1 with TRBJ2-1, with a weak D call TRBD2 (7 bases). Trimming took 1 base from V and 4 from J, leaving 12 bases between them. This CDR3 comprises 15 residues. Looked up from germline, CDR1 is SGHRS and CDR2 is YFSETQ. CDR3: CASSLMGGQYNEQFF. The CDR3 DNA reads as TGCGCCAGCAGCTTGATGGGGGGGCAGTACAATGAGCAGTTCTTC.

The chain uses TRBV28 and TRBJ2-3, with 8 bases fitting TRBD2. Germline lookup yields CDR1 MDHEN and CDR2 SYDVKM. V shed 5 bases, J shed 2 bases, and the junction held 6 bases outside the gene matches. CDR3 length equals 15 residues. The CDR3 DNA reads TGTGCCAGCAGTGTATCTAGCGGGCCCACAGATACGCAGTATTTT. This sequence encodes CASSVSSGPTDTQYF.

Only a few counts were recorded for this clonotype. The chain recombines TRBV20-1 with TRBJ2-3; 8 bases match TRBD2. CDR3 length equals 13 residues. Germline values: CDR1 DFQATT, CDR2 SNEGSKA (reference sequence). V lost 3 bases and J lost 8; bases outside the gene matches: 7. CDR3 bases: TGCAGTGCTAGCTCCGGGGGGGGAGGTACGCAGTATTTT. Its translation is CSASSGGGGTQYF.

This chain connects TRBV24-1 to TRBJ2-1, with D tentatively TRBD1 (6 bases). Germline V CDR1 and CDR2: KGHDR, SFDVKD. The V end lost 6 bases, the J end lost 3 bases, and 14 bases lay between the germline ends. This CDR3 is 15 amino acids long. The CDR3 loop is CATSSGRGFYNEQFF. The CDR3, as DNA: TGTGCCACCAGTTCAGGTAGGGGGTTCTACAATGAGCAGTTCTTC.

V is TRBV11-3 and J is TRBJ2-5; D may match TRBD1 or TRBD2 (6 bases each). Germline CDR1 SGHNT, CDR2 YENEEA. V was clipped by 1 base and J by 4 bases, with 13 bases between them. The CDR3 sequence is 15 residues long. DNA for the CDR3: TGTGCCAGCAGCTTAGTCCAGGGGCGGGGAGAGACCCAGTACTTC. Protein sequence: CASSLVQGRGETQYF.

The chain couples TRBV7-2 to TRBJ2-1, with TRBD2 as a possible D gene (6 bases). This CDR3 is 14 amino acids long. The germline V gene has CDR1 SGHTA and CDR2 FQGNSA. Trimming took off 4 bases at V and 1 base at J, with 8 bases between the two ends. Here the CDR3 DNA reads TGTGCCAGCAGCTCAGGACTATCCTACAATGAGCAGTTCTTC. Amino acids: CASSSGLSYNEQFF.

The V gene is TRBV29-1, the J gene TRBJ2-2; 10 bases match TRBD1. This CDR3 spans 14 amino acids. Per germline, CDR1 SQVTM and CDR2 ANQGSEA. V gave up 6 bases and J gave up 6 bases; unmatched junction bases: 7. The chain's CDR3 is CSVERDRGSGELFF. Here the CDR3 DNA reads TGCAGCGTGGAGCGGGACAGGGGCTCCGGGGAGCTGTTTTTT.

The chain uses TRBV2 and TRBJ2-5, with 8 bases that match TRBD1. The CDR3 is made up of 17 amino acids. Germline assignment: CDR1 SNHLY and CDR2 FYNNEI. The trim removed 6 bases at V and 1 base at J, leaving 13 bases unmatched. CDR3 protein: CASSQNRGSPTQETQYF. CDR3 sequence (DNA): TGTGCCAGCAGCCAAAACAGGGGGTCCCCCACCCAAGAGACCCAGTACTTC.

This clonotype appeared a few times. This chain uses TRBV7-9 with TRBJ2-1; TRBD1 might be the D (5 bases). This CDR3 has 16 amino acids. Trimming removed 1 base from V and 3 bases from J, with 13 bases in between. Germline loops: CDR1 SEHNR, CDR2 FQNEAQ (reference sequence). The CDR3 DNA follows: TGTGCCAGCAGCTTAGGCCCAGGGTCTCGCTACAATGAGCAGTTCTTC. Translating it yields CASSLGPGSRYNEQFF.

CDR3 amino acids: CATSKEGFGYEQYF. The CDR3 DNA sequence: TGTGCCACCAGCAAGGAGGGATTCGGCTACGAGCAGTACTTC. The J gene is TRBJ2-7, the V gene TRBV15, with D possibly matching TRBD2 (6 bases). This CDR3 contains 14 residues. Germline V gene data show CDR1 as LNHNV and CDR2 as YYDKDF (reference sequence). V gave up 4 bases and J gave up 3 bases, with 13 bases separating them.

This clonotype was observed many times. The chain has TRBV18 and TRBJ1-4; D is possibly TRBD1 (6 bases). V dropped 4 bases and J dropped 8 bases, with 20 bases sitting between them. The V gene's germline CDR1 is KGHSH and CDR2 LQKENI. This CDR3 comprises 16 residues. In DNA, the CDR3 is TGTGCCAGCTCACTTTACGGACAGTCGGCATGGGAAAAACTGTTTTTT. As protein: CASSLYGQSAWEKLFF.

At least ten counts were recorded for this clonotype. The rearrangement joins TRBV6-5 to TRBJ2-1, with D perhaps TRBD1 (6 bases). CDR3 length: 16 amino acids. Germline V gene sequence: CDR1 MNHEY, CDR2 SVGAGI. V shed 2 bases and J shed 2 bases, with 13 bases lying between them. The CDR3 sequence: CASSYLGQPPYNEQFF. CDR3 bases: TGTGCCAGCAGTTACCTTGGACAGCCACCCTACAATGAGCAGTTCTTC.

This clonotype was counted ten times or more. This chain uses TRBV5-1 with TRBJ2-3; tentatively, D is TRBD1 (7 bases). This CDR3 comprises 16 residues. The germline CDR1 and CDR2 sequences are SGHRS and YFSETQ. V lost 4 bases, J lost 1 base, and 16 bases lay in between. The chain's CDR3 is CASSPTQGGRTDTQYF. The CDR3 region has the DNA TGCGCCAGCAGCCCAACTCAGGGGGGCCGCACAGATACGCAGTATTTT.